Each of the 8 T cell receptor beta chains below was sequenced from the same sample in a study of T cell repertoires in cytomegalovirus infection. Each CDR3 protein gets one entry after TCRdb re-called the reads with MiXCR. This table has about 770,000 distinct CDR3 sequences, 25% to 35% appearing once. These TCRs are of unknown antigen specificity. Sequencing used cultured CD8+ T cells from PBMCs, obtained from culture after CMV antigen stimulation. Receptors originate from a human donor in good health (CMV status not recorded). Some clones in this sample may be carry-over from other donors' samples.

V is TRBV15 and J is TRBJ1-6; D gene unclear. Germline V gene data show CDR1 as LNHNV and CDR2 as YYDKDF (reference sequence). The CDR3 is 17 residues long. Trimming stripped 0 bases from V and 2 bases from J, with 11 bases between. CDR3: CATSRDDPGAYNSPLHF. CDR3 bases: TGTGCCACCAGCAGAGATGACCCCGGGGCCTATAATTCACCCCTCCACTTT.

This clonotype showed up just a few times. The chain employs TRBV18 and TRBJ2-1; 9 positions agree with TRBD2. Germline assignment: CDR1 KGHSH and CDR2 LQKENI. The J segment lost 2 bases and the V segment lost 3 bases, leaving 5 bases of the junction unmatched. The CDR3 runs to 16 residues. The CDR3 here is CASSPPSGVTYNEQFF. Here the CDR3 DNA reads TGTGCCAGCTCACCGCCTAGCGGGGTTACCTACAATGAGCAGTTCTTC.

The rearrangement links TRBV6-5 to TRBJ1-1; tentative D call: TRBD1 (6 bases). Trimming stripped 6 bases from V and 1 base from J, with 12 bases between. CDR1 MNHEY and CDR2 SVGAGI come from the germline V gene. The CDR3 loop spans 14 amino acids. The CDR3 protein is CASSADSPNTEAFF. The CDR3 nucleotides are TGTGCCAGCAGCGCGGACAGCCCGAACACTGAAGCTTTCTTT.

This chain connects TRBV19 to TRBJ2-5; 7 bases fit TRBD2. J was trimmed by 3 bases and V by 0 bases; bases with no gene match: 7. CDR1 LNHDA and CDR2 SQIVND come from the germline V gene (reference sequence). This CDR3 comprises 16 residues. The CDR3 DNA sequence: TGTGCCAGTAGTATAGATCTGCGGGGGAGGGAAGAGACCCAGTACTTC. It yields the protein CASSIDLRGREETQYF.

The table lists this clonotype with many counts. The V call is TRBV9, the J call TRBJ2-7; weak D call: TRBD2 (5 bases). The V and J ends lost 2 bases and 7 bases respectively, with 13 bases between them. CDR1 SGDLS and CDR2 YYNGEE come from the germline V gene. This CDR3 has 13 amino acids. The CDR3 region is CASSVGSSGEQYV. DNA of the CDR3: TGTGCCAGCAGCGTCGGGTCGTCGGGGGAGCAGTACGTC.

This clonotype appeared a few times. The chain has TRBV19 and TRBJ2-3; no clear D gene. Looked up from germline, CDR1 is LNHDA and CDR2 is SQIVND (reference sequence). The CDR3 is 12 residues long. V was trimmed by 6 bases and J by 4 bases, leaving 8 bases between them. In DNA, the CDR3 is TGTGCCAGTAGCATGGCACCAGATACGCAGTATTTT. Translated: CASSMAPDTQYF.

This clonotype came up a few times. The V and J genes are TRBV28 and TRBJ2-5; D is ambiguous. The CDR3 runs to 15 residues. V lost 1 base and J lost 5, with 14 bases in between. Germline CDR1 is MDHEN and CDR2 is SYDVKM. The CDR3 loop reads CASSLSWGLKETQYF. The CDR3 region has the DNA TGTGCCAGCAGTTTATCTTGGGGATTAAAGGAGACCCAGTACTTC.

Only one count was recorded for this clonotype. This rearrangement joins TRBV20-1 to TRBJ2-7; D may match TRBD1 or TRBD2 (5 bases each). CDR1 is DFQATT, CDR2 SNEGSKA, per germline (reference sequence). Trimming took off 6 bases at V and 0 bases at J, with 12 bases between the two ends. The CDR3 extends over 13 amino acids. The CDR3 here is CSAAGDHSYEQYF. DNA of the CDR3: TGCAGTGCCGCCGGGGACCACTCCTACGAGCAGTACTTC.